Sequencing of this T cell receptor beta chain was carried out in a study of cytomegalovirus exposure and HLA in healthy donors listed by TCRdb under 2017. In the study overall: An earlier analysis of several hundred of the donors reported under 300 Gb of sequence data and some 110 million unique TCR beta sequences obtained from roughly 170 million T cells. Across some 400 genotyped donors of the cohort, an average of roughly 250,000 unique TCR beta nucleotide sequences per donor were sequenced, and approximately 17% of those sequences were non-productive. Roughly 5 DR-DQ haplotypes were handled as single units for association and clustering because linkage in the cohort was strong. A later genetic analysis took genome-wide SNP genotypes for about 60% of the roughly 670 donors and used that subset as a discovery cohort. An earlier analysis of 587 of the donors used high-throughput TCR beta sequencing to judge whether each TCR beta V gene segment behaved as functional or pseudogenic. To study patterns of TCR occurrence, a later analysis re-analyzed previously published TCR beta repertoires from around 660 donors and added high-resolution HLA genotyping. All discovery cohort repertoires had been generated using a single sequencing platform. To predict cytomegalovirus infection status, the study brought together high-throughput TCR immunosequencing, statistical association of individual TCRs with disease status, and machine learning. The study aimed to test whether signatures of past pathogen exposure could be identified by cataloging public T cell receptors. Class I and class II HLA loci were covered by the typing at four-digit resolution. An early release covering 550 to 650 HLA-typed donors comprised approximately 290 gigabases of sequencing data and tens of millions of unique TCR sequences. Besides the first cohort of approximately 670 subjects, a separate validation cohort made up of roughly 130 different subjects was used. In the later analysis, no new phenotypic data were used to find candidate immune exposures; instead, reliance was placed on TCR beta sequences and their occurrence across donors. The number of donors typed differed by locus, with 629-630 for A, B, C, DRB1 and DQB1, around 520 for DQA1, 600 to 610 for DPA1, and around 450 for DPB1. Donor age, sex, ethnicity and CMV serostatus were collected together with the repertoire data. Among the approximately 430 genotyped donors, around 81% belonged to the genetic ancestry cluster associated with self-reported Caucasian donors. The study profiled the T cell repertoires of some 610 subjects by immunosequencing and related them to cytomegalovirus serostatus.

The library came from the immunoSEQ multiplex PCR assay. The multiplex PCR relied on a mix of 60 forward primers for TCR Vbeta segments and 13 reverse primers for TCR Jbeta segments. Amplification of the CDR3 region of rearranged TCR beta genes was performed with a multiplex PCR assay on genomic DNA. On the Illumina HiSeq System, the amplified TCR beta libraries were sequenced as 87-base-pair reads. From the authors' description of their analysis: In a later analysis, tens of millions of unique TCR beta chains were counted across the approximately 620 repertoires, and roughly 11 million of these chains were shared by at least two donors. To remove PCR and sequencing errors, raw reads were error-corrected and collapsed into unique sequences using a nearest-neighbor algorithm that merged closely related sequences. Alignment of CDR3 sequences to IMGT reference sequences was used to assign V, D and J gene segments. Each retained sequence needed at least a six-nucleotide match to both a V gene segment and a J gene segment. Rearrangements were classified as productive when the CDR3 lacked stop codons and remained in frame with V and J, and all other rearrangements were classified as non-productive. CDR3 was defined according to IMGT convention as the region running from the second conserved V-encoded cysteine to the conserved J-encoded phenylalanine. The earlier analysis of fewer than 700 of the donors excluded sequences that lacked an unambiguous match to a single V gene segment. In an earlier analysis of a few hundred of the donors, a V segment was called functional when productive rearrangements were above 56.7%, and segregating when the standard deviation between donors exceeded 5%. A statistical classification framework was developed to diagnose cytomegalovirus status using the catalog of TCR beta chain sequences. V and J gene assignment, in a later analysis, came from comparing TCR nucleotide sequences with IMGT/GENE-DB human TR gene sequences. The TCRdist pipeline was used in a later analysis to assign CDR3 sequences and most-parsimonious VDJ recombination scenarios. In a later analysis, each TCR beta chain was defined by its CDR3 amino acid sequence together with its V-gene family, and reads without a unique V-gene family were excluded. A later analysis removed 592 highly shared, low-generation-probability nucleotide sequences to deal with suspected cross-contamination and a sequencing artifact. In a later analysis, a clonal expansion index was calculated for each public chain from normalized within-repertoire ranks of inferred template counts. A later analysis computed generation probabilities with a VDJ recombination model fitted to out-of-frame rearrangements, and checked the results against IGoR. In a later analysis, hypergeometric tests were used to score TCR-TCR, TCR-HLA and TCR-CMV co-occurrence, with a repertoire-size bias correction applied to TCR pairs. To estimate false discovery rates, a later analysis permuted the HLA or CMV assignments 20 times. In a later analysis, co-occurring TCRs were grouped using DBSCAN, with TCRdist sequence similarity added in when clustering inside HLA-allele-positive subsets. Repertoires with fewer than 30,000 or more than 120,000 public chains were left out of co-occurrence clustering, as were five repertoires with anomalous nucleotide sharing. In its TCRdb copy, this immuneACCESS table keeps in-frame sequences only and misses some clones. Where compared with another copy, unresolved V genes explain less than half of these, and the others have no known cause. The V and J calls and clone size come from that table; D and trimming were worked out from the DNA. The sample table contains 85,000 to 100,000 clones; only one count was recorded for 60% to 80% of them. In total, the top ten clones hold about 4% of the sample.

A single count supports this clone. It lacks a known antigen. At one boundary the junction diverges from the germline segment, which might be a read error. Overall results and qualifications from the work: Presence/absence analyses assumed roughly uniform sequencing depth across donors, an assumption that may not hold. CMV serostatus was the only immune exposure information available for the cohort. In a later genetic analysis, fewer N-insertions in productive TCRs were reported among donors in an Asian-associated ancestry cluster than the approximately 670-donor mean. A later analysis reported that several top co-occurrence clusters appeared linked to parvovirus B19, influenza, CMV and Epstein-Barr virus. Linkage disequilibrium might explain the correlated functional status among segregating V segments, but an unknown experimental factor could not be excluded. In vitro tests confirmed that a few of the cytomegalovirus-associated TCR beta chains recognize cytomegalovirus antigens. Because HLA typing was unavailable for some donors at each locus, only the typed subset was used in association tests. At a false discovery rate of 0.05, a later analysis linked some 17,000 TCR beta sequences to specific HLA alleles. Because the 87-base-pair reads could not distinguish some IMGT-functional V segments, including TRBV6-2 and TRBV6-3, those segments were excluded. Cytomegalovirus status was reported to be diagnosed by the classifier with high specificity and sensitivity in both the original and validation cohorts. Only TCR beta chains were sequenced in this cohort, and the absence of alpha or paired-chain data limited detectable features. When HLA alleles, especially DR and DQ, strongly co-occurred, TCR associations were difficult to assign to individual alleles. According to the authors, the approach could potentially be generalized to other disease states and immunological phenotypes. The study listed 150 to 200 TCR beta chains as associated with cytomegalovirus. In a later analysis, most CMV-associated TCR beta chains were found to appear HLA-restricted, with HLA associations seemingly driven largely by CMV exposure. The sequencing pipeline was judged likely to have produced a cluster of highly shared sequence variants as a technical artifact. A later genetic analysis associated a missense DCLRE1C variant with V-gene and J-gene trimming of TCR beta chains, and an independent cohort replicated the association. Most TCR sequences were seen in very few donors, while some public TCRs were found in many individuals. In a later analysis, HLA-associated TCR beta chains were found to be more clonally expanded and to have lower generation probabilities than equally common non-associated chains. Because counts were too low, about 17 rarely observed V segments, including chromosome 9 orphons, were excluded from the earlier analysis of some 540 of the donors. A further reported finding was that TCR beta sequences accurately predicted the HLA-A and HLA-B alleles for most subjects in the first cohort. In a later analysis, the rate of TCR association differed among HLA loci, with DRB1 alleles having the most associated TCRs and HLA-C alleles having the fewest. Broadly in line with IMGT annotations, most TCR beta V segments showed up in productive rearrangements about 87% or about 30% of the time in an earlier analysis of 587 of the donors.

The cohort comprised 670 or so healthy bone marrow donors. At the time of sampling, all cohort members were nominally healthy, though unrecorded immune exposures were likely present. The donor tested CMV seronegative and was one of the 352 seronegative cohort members. A peripheral blood sample was provided by each donor, and peripheral blood mononuclear cells were used for TCR beta sequencing. Genomic DNA was extracted from the blood cell samples with the Qiagen DNeasy Blood Extraction Kit. According to the germline V gene (reference sequence), CDR1 reads LNHNV and CDR2 reads YYDKDF. There are 14 amino acids in the CDR3, from cysteine to phenylalanine inclusive. CDR3 DNA is the only sequence kept; it has 42 bases, read in frame from the first base.

This TCR was sampled from a woman in her 40s in good health and CMV-seronegative. The sequencing input was PBMCs. Recombination linked TRBV15 to TRBJ1-6; no D segment can be confidently identified. The CDR3 region reads CATSTPYGNSPLNF. The sequenced DNA is TGTGCCACCAGCACGCCTTACGGTAATTCACCCCTCAACTTT.